Below are 30 T cell receptor beta chains sequenced from a single sample in a study of T cells in narcolepsy. Generated by immunoSEQ multiplex PCR, the TCRdb table keeps only in-frame clones and is missing some. This sample has around 18,000 clones; just under 75% occur once, and the top ten carry around 14%. Material for sequencing was CD45RA- memory CD8+ T cells from PBMCs. The receptor source for this set is a human donor with narcolepsy.

V is TRBV19 and J is TRBJ2-1; D is uncertain. Germline CDR1 LNHDA, CDR2 SQIVND (reference sequence). Trimming left V 5 bases short and J 4 bases short, with 15 bases between. The CDR3 extends over 15 amino acids. CDR3 coding DNA: TGTGCCAGTAGTTCCCACTCATACGGGTACAATGAGCAGTTCTTC. Translating it yields CASSSHSYGYNEQFF.

The V gene is TRBV7-9, the J gene TRBJ2-3; D is undetermined. This CDR3 has 12 amino acids. The V end lost 1 base, the J end lost 14 bases, and 13 bases lay between the germline ends. The germline V gene encodes CDR1 SEHNR and CDR2 FQNEAQ (reference sequence). CDR3 residues: CASSLGAGSSYF. The CDR3 DNA sequence: TGTGCCAGCAGCTTAGGCGCAGGAAGCTCGTATTTT.

The rearrangement joins TRBV6-6 to TRBJ2-7, with 12 bases that match TRBD2. The germline CDR1 and CDR2 sequences are MNHNY and SVGAGI (reference sequence). Trimming cost V 6 bases and J 6 bases; bases outside gene matches: 9. This CDR3 has 15 amino acids. The CDR3 reads CASRATSGSSPEQYF. The CDR3 DNA sequence: TGTGCCAGCAGGGCGACTAGCGGGAGCTCCCCCGAGCAGTACTTC.

This chain connects TRBV12-5 to TRBJ1-2, with TRBD1 matching 7 bases. Germline values: CDR1 LGHNT, CDR2 FRNRAP. The length of the CDR3 is 16 residues. V trimming: 3 bases; J trimming: 0 bases; junction bases outside the gene matches: 7. CDR3 region: CASGFHPDRANYGYTF. The CDR3 nucleotides are TGTGCTAGTGGTTTCCACCCCGACAGGGCTAACTATGGCTACACCTTC.

The chain employs TRBV7-9 and TRBJ2-7, with D perhaps assigned TRBD1 or TRBD2 (5 bases each). Germline values: CDR1 SEHNR, CDR2 FQNEAQ (reference sequence). Trimming took off 4 bases at V and 2 bases at J, with 15 bases between the two ends. This CDR3 has 15 amino acids. CDR3 residues: CASSSPLGTAYEQYF. Written as DNA, the CDR3 is TGTGCCAGCAGCTCCCCGCTAGGGACGGCCTACGAGCAGTACTTC.

The chain combines TRBV15 with TRBJ1-6; D is unclear. V was cut by 5 bases and J by 3 bases, with 8 bases left in between. Germline-derived CDR1 and CDR2 are LNHNV and YYDKDF (reference sequence). The length of the CDR3 is 14 residues. DNA for the CDR3: TGTGCCACCAGCTGGGAAGGCTATAATTCACCCCTCCACTTT. Residues: CATSWEGYNSPLHF.

The chain joins TRBV21-1 to TRBJ1-5. TRBV21-1 counts as a pseudogene. The CDR3 loop spans 12 amino acids. CDR3 sequence: CASSKAGQPQHF. DNA for the CDR3: TGTGCCAGCAGCAAAGCCGGGCAGCCCCAGCATTTT.

This rearrangement joins TRBV2 to TRBJ1-2, with TRBD1 identical over 7 bases. This CDR3 has 15 residues. Per germline, CDR1 SNHLY and CDR2 FYNNEI. After removal of 5 bases from V and 8 bases from J, the junction contained 14 bases not matched to a gene. The CDR3 reads CASSKDRSARRGYTF. The CDR3 DNA reads as TGTGCCAGCAGTAAGGACAGGAGCGCGCGGCGGGGCTACACCTTC.

In this sample, this clone turned up a few times. CDR3 DNA: TGTGCCAGCAGCTCTGGGTCACAGCCCCAGCATTTT. Its translation is CASSSGSQPQHF. This rearrangement joins TRBV11-1 to TRBJ1-5; D is unresolved. Between the trimmed V and J ends, which lost 4 bases and 7 bases, there was a span of 8 bases. This CDR3 comprises 12 residues. CDR1 and CDR2 from the germline V gene are SGHAT and FQDESV (reference sequence).

This clone qualifies as medium-sized. The chain combines TRBV7-8 with TRBJ2-2, with TRBD2 matching 9 bases. The CDR3 consists of 16 residues. Germline lookup yields CDR1 SGHVS and CDR2 FQNEAQ. J was trimmed by 0 bases and V by 7 bases; bases with no gene match: 6. The CDR3 loop reads CASTTLAGPNTGELFF. CDR3 nucleotide sequence: TGTGCCAGCACCACCCTAGCGGGACCGAACACCGGGGAGCTGTTTTTT.

The rearrangement uses TRBV6-6 and TRBJ1-1; no definite D call. Trimming took off 2 bases at V and 3 bases at J, with 7 bases between the two ends. The CDR3 loop spans 13 amino acids. Germline V CDR1 and CDR2: MNHNY, SVGAGI (reference sequence). The CDR3 region is CASSYGRYTEAFF. The CDR3 DNA reads TGTGCCAGCAGTTACGGGCGATACACTGAAGCTTTCTTT.

The genes are TRBV7-9 and TRBJ1-2; maybe TRBD1 (5 bases). CDR1 and CDR2 (germline): SEHNR, FQNEAQ (reference sequence). The CDR3 is 15 amino acids. Trimming left V 2 bases short and J 4 bases short, with 14 bases between. Written as DNA, the CDR3 is TGTGCCAGCAGCTTAACTGGGGGGACGGTCTATGGCTACACCTTC. Its protein is CASSLTGGTVYGYTF.

The V call is TRBV13, the J call TRBJ1-2; D is ambiguous. The CDR3 spans 11 residues. Germline V gene lookup returns CDR1 PRHDT and CDR2 FYEKMQ (reference sequence). Between the trimmed V and J ends, which lost 4 bases and 8 bases, there was a span of 8 bases. CDR3 nucleotide sequence: TGTGCCAGCAGCTCGAGATACGGCTACACCTTC. It translates to CASSSRYGYTF.

The J gene is TRBJ2-7, the V gene TRBV29-1; no clear D. V lost 6 bases to trimming and J lost 2 bases, with 17 bases between them. This CDR3 spans 14 amino acids. Germline values: CDR1 SQVTM, CDR2 ANQGSEA. DNA for the CDR3: TGCAGCGTGCTTGAGTACCTAGGAACCTACGAGCAGTACTTC. Its translation is CSVLEYLGTYEQYF.

The chain joins TRBV4-1 to TRBJ1-6; D unclear. Germline CDR1 and CDR2: MGHRA and YSYEKL. The V end lost 1 base, the J end lost 7 bases, and 8 bases lay between the germline ends. The CDR3 length is 14 residues. The chain's CDR3 is CASSQVPLNSPLHF. DNA of the CDR3: TGCGCCAGCAGCCAAGTGCCCCTAAATTCACCCCTCCACTTT.

The chain joins TRBV13 to TRBJ2-7; TRBD1 is a possible D gene (5 bases). The CDR3 loop spans 14 amino acids. V lost 3 bases and J lost 4, with 13 bases in between. Germline V gene lookup returns CDR1 PRHDT and CDR2 FYEKMQ (reference sequence). This CDR3 is CASSFRSQGYEQYF. CDR3 in DNA: TGTGCCAGCAGCTTTAGGTCGCAGGGTTACGAGCAGTACTTC. The full variable domain, with the rest looked up from reference TRBV13 and TRBJ2-7, is AAGVIQSPRHLIKEKRETATLKCYPIPRHDTVYWYQQGPGQDPQFLISFYEKMQSDKGSIPDRFSAQQFSDYHSELNMSSLELGDSALYFCASSFRSQGYEQYFGPGTRLTVT.

The chain uses TRBV27 and TRBJ2-4; D is possibly TRBD1 or TRBD2 (6 bases each). Per the germline V gene, CDR1 is MNHEY and CDR2 is SMNVEV (reference sequence). This CDR3 comprises 16 residues. With 3 bases removed from V and 7 bases from J, the gap between germline ends came to 19 bases. The CDR3: CASSLGGASFRNIQYF. The CDR3 DNA reads TGTGCCAGCAGTTTGGGGGGCGCTTCATTTAGGAACATTCAGTACTTC.

The chain carries TRBV5-6 and TRBJ1-1; TRBD1 might be the D (5 bases). This CDR3 region has 15 residues. In germline, CDR1 is SGHDT, CDR2 YYEEEE. With 3 bases removed from V and 4 bases from J, the gap between germline ends came to 16 bases. This CDR3 reads CASSSRGVLITEAFF. The CDR3 DNA sequence: TGTGCCAGCAGCTCCCGAGGGGTTTTAATCACTGAAGCTTTCTTT.

The chain carries TRBV6-1 and TRBJ2-7, with 8 nucleotides matching TRBD2. There are 13 residues in the CDR3. Germline CDR1 and CDR2: MNHNS and SASEGT. With 5 bases clipped from V and 5 bases from J, the junction kept 5 bases outside the gene matches. This chain's CDR3 is CASSRGGRDEQYF. Here the CDR3 DNA reads TGTGCCAGCAGTCGGGGGGGCAGGGACGAGCAGTACTTC.

The V and J genes are TRBV7-9 and TRBJ2-1; a weak D match, TRBD1 (6 bases). The germline V gene has CDR1 SEHNR and CDR2 FQNEAQ (reference sequence). The CDR3 is 14 residues long. Trimming pared 4 bases from V and 3 bases from J, leaving 10 bases between. The CDR3 protein is CASSSDRYYNEQFF. The CDR3, as DNA: TGTGCCAGCAGCTCGGACAGATACTACAATGAGCAGTTCTTC. The full variable domain, rest sourced from reference TRBV7-9 and TRBJ2-1, is DTGVSQNPRHKITKRGQNVTFRCDPISEHNRLYWYRQTLGQGPEFLTYFQNEAQLEKSRLLSDRFSAERPKGSFSTLEIQRTEQGDSAMYLCASSSDRYYNEQFFGPGTRLTVL.

The chain recombines TRBV7-9 with TRBJ1-1; D is undetermined. V dropped 5 bases and J dropped 4 bases, with 14 bases sitting between them. The CDR3 has 14 residues. The germline V gene has CDR1 SEHNR and CDR2 FQNEAQ (reference sequence). As DNA, the CDR3 is TGTGCCAGCAGCCCCGTTCTCCCGGGCACTGAAGCTTTCTTT. This encodes CASSPVLPGTEAFF. The complete variable domain, with remaining parts taken from reference TRBV7-9 and TRBJ1-1, reads DTGVSQNPRHKITKRGQNVTFRCDPISEHNRLYWYRQTLGQGPEFLTYFQNEAQLEKSRLLSDRFSAERPKGSFSTLEIQRTEQGDSAMYLCASSPVLPGTEAFFGQGTRLTVV.

The rearrangement uses TRBV4-1 and TRBJ2-5; D gene unclear. The J call is in doubt because the DNA end fits TRBJ2-7 better. CDR1 and CDR2 from the germline V gene are MGHRA and YSYEKL. The CDR3 length is 13 residues. CDR3 sequence reads: CASSQTPTYEQYF. In DNA, the CDR3 is TGCGCCAGCAGTCAGACACCGACATACGAGCAGTACTTC.

The V gene is TRBV5-1, the J gene TRBJ1-2; D call uncertain. V was pared by 3 bases and J by 5 bases, with 17 bases between. This CDR3 is built from 15 residues. Germline CDR1 and CDR2: SGHRS and YFSETQ. CDR3 region: CASSSEMTAAYGYTF. The CDR3 DNA is TGCGCCAGCAGCTCCGAAATGACGGCGGCGTATGGCTACACCTTC.

This rearrangement joins TRBV4-1 to TRBJ1-2; D is unresolved. CDR1 is MGHRA and CDR2 is YSYEKL in the germline V gene. The V gene lost 0 bases and the J gene lost 0 bases, with 11 bases spanning the gap. The CDR3 runs 16 residues. The CDR3 region is CASSQDLTPTNYGYTF. The DNA of the CDR3 is TGCGCCAGCAGCCAAGACCTGACACCAACTAACTATGGCTACACCTTC.

The chain combines TRBV11-2 with TRBJ1-2, with unresolved D. V gave up 1 base and J gave up 8 bases, with 5 bases separating them. The CDR3 totals 11 residues. Per the germline V gene, CDR1 is SGHAT and CDR2 is FQNNGV. CDR3: CASSLGVGYTF. The CDR3, as DNA: TGTGCCAGCAGCTTAGGGGTCGGCTACACCTTC. Variable domain in full (rest from reference TRBV11-2 and TRBJ1-2): EAGVAQSPRYKIIEKRQSVAFWCNPISGHATLYWYQQILGQGPKLLIQFQNNGVVDDSQLPKDRFSAERLKGVDSTLKIQPAKLEDSAVYLCASSLGVGYTFGSGTRLTVV.

The rearrangement links TRBV5-1 to TRBJ2-1; D uncertain. The CDR3 sequence is 17 residues long. The germline V gene has CDR1 SGHRS and CDR2 YFSETQ. V was shortened by 3 bases and J by 8 bases, with 24 bases between the two germline ends. This chain's CDR3 is CASSSPGGVDGLDEQFF. DNA for the CDR3: TGCGCCAGCAGCTCCCCAGGTGGGGTTGACGGGTTGGATGAGCAGTTCTTC.

The rearrangement links TRBV19 to TRBJ2-1; TRBD1 agrees at 10 bases. CDR1 and CDR2 (germline): LNHDA, SQIVND (reference sequence). The CDR3 has 15 amino acids. V lost 4 bases to trimming and J lost 6 bases; unmatched junction nucleotides: 6. Here the CDR3 reads CASSTGTGEANEQFF. The CDR3 DNA is TGTGCCAGTAGTACAGGGACAGGGGAGGCCAATGAGCAGTTCTTC.

This clone appeared a single time. The CDR3 coding sequence is TGTGCCAGCAGCTCCCCGGCTGGAGTTTCTCATGGCTACACCTTC. Translated, it gives CASSSPAGVSHGYTF. The chain carries TRBV7-9 and TRBJ1-2; D uncertain. CDR1 and CDR2 (germline): SEHNR, FQNEAQ (reference sequence). Between the trimmed V and J ends, which lost 4 bases and 6 bases, there was a span of 18 bases. The length of the CDR3 is 15 residues.

The rearrangement joins TRBV27 to TRBJ2-3; the match to TRBD2 covers 11 bases. The CDR3 has 14 residues. The ends lost 6 bases at V and 7 bases at J; junction bases unmatched: 6. Germline assignment: CDR1 MNHEY and CDR2 SMNVEV (reference sequence). DNA of the CDR3: TGTGCCAGCAGACTAGCGGGAGCTAGGAATACGCAGTATTTT. Protein product: CASRLAGARNTQYF.

The chain couples TRBV2 to TRBJ2-1; D tentatively fits TRBD1 or TRBD2 (5 bases each). The CDR3 sequence is 13 residues long. In germline, CDR1 is SNHLY, CDR2 FYNNEI. With 8 bases removed from V and 0 bases from J, the gap between germline ends came to 8 bases. CDR3 protein: CASGGSSYNEQFF. As DNA, the CDR3 is TGTGCCAGCGGGGGTAGCTCCTACAATGAGCAGTTCTTC.